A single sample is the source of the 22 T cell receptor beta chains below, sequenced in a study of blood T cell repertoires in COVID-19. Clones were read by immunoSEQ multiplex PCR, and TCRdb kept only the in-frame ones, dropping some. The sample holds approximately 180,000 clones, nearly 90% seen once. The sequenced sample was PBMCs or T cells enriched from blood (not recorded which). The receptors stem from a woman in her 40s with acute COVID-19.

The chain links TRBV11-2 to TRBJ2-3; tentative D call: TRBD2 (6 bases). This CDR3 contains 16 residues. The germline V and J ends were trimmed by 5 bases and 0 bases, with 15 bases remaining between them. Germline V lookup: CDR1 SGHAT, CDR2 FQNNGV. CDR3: CASSPTSGVSTDTQYF. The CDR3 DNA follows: TGTGCCAGCAGCCCAACGTCGGGAGTCAGCACAGATACGCAGTATTTT.

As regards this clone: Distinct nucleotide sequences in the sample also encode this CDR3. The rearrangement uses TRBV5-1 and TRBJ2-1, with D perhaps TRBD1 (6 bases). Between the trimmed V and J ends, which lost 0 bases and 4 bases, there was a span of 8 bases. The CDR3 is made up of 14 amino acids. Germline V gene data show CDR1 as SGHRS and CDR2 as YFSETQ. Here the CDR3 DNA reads TGCGCCAGCAGCTTGGGGGACACGTACAATGAGCAGTTCTTC. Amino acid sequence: CASSLGDTYNEQFF. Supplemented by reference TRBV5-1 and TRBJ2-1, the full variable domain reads KAGVTQTPRYLIKTRGQQVTLSCSPISGHRSVSWYQQTPGQGLQFLFEYFSETQRNKGNFPGRFSGRQFSNSRSEMNVSTLELGDSALYLCASSLGDTYNEQFFGPGTRLTVL.

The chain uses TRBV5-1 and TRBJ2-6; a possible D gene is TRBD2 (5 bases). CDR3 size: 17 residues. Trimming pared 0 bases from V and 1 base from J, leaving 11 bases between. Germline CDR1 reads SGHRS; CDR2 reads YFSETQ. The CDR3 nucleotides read TGCGCCAGCAGCTTGGGGGTCGGGGTGTCTGGGGCCAACGTCCTGACTTTC. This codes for CASSLGVGVSGANVLTF.

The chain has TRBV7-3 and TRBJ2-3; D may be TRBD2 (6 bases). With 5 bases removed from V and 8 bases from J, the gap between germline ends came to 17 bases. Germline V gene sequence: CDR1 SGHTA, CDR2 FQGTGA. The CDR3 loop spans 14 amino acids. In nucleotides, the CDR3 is TGTGCCAGCAGCCTCTCGGGAGCCCAGAGTACGCAGTATTTT. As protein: CASSLSGAQSTQYF.

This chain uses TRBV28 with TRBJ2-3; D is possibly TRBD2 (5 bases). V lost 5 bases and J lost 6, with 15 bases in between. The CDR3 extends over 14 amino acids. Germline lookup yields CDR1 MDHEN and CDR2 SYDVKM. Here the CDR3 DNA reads TGTGCCAGCAGTCCCCTTAGCGTAACGGATACGCAGTATTTT. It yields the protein CASSPLSVTDTQYF.

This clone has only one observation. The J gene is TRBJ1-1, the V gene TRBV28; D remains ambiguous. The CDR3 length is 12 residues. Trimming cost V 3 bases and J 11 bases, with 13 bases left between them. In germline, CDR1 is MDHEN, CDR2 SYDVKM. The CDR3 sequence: CASSLMGSGAFF. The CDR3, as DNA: TGTGCCAGCAGTTTGATGGGATCGGGGGCTTTCTTT.

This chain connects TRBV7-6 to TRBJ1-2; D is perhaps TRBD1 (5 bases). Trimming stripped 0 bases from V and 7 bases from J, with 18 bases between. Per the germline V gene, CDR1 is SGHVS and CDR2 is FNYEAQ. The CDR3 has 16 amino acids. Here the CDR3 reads CASSLAGPGSISGYTF. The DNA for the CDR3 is TGTGCCAGCAGCTTAGCGGGTCCAGGGTCAATTTCTGGCTACACCTTC.

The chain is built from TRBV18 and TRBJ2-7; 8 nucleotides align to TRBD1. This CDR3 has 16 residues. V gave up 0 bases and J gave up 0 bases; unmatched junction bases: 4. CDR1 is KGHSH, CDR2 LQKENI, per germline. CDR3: CASSPPTGTGSYEQYF. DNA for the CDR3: TGTGCCAGCTCACCACCCACAGGGACAGGCTCCTACGAGCAGTACTTC.

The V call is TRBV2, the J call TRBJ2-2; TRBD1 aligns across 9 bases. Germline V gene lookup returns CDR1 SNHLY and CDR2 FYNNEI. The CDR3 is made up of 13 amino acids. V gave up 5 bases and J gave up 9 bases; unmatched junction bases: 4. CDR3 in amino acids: CASSRDRARELFF. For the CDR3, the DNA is TGTGCCAGCAGTCGGGACAGGGCGCGGGAGCTGTTTTTT.

CDR3 coding DNA: TGTGCCAGCGCCACAGGGGGAGGTCAGCCCCAGCATTTT. This gives the protein CASATGGGQPQHF. The V call is TRBV6-5, the J call TRBJ1-5; 8 positions agree with TRBD1. V was clipped by 8 bases and J by 6 bases; unmatched bases: 6. Germline V gene lookup returns CDR1 MNHEY and CDR2 SVGAGI. The CDR3 runs 13 residues.

CDR3 loop: CASSIDPTSGGWNEQFF. The CDR3, as DNA: TGTGCCAGTAGTATAGATCCGACTAGCGGGGGATGGAATGAGCAGTTCTTC. The chain combines TRBV19 with TRBJ2-1; 12 bases fit TRBD2. The CDR3 has 17 residues. Germline V CDR1 and CDR2: LNHDA, SQIVND (reference sequence). Trimming cost V 0 bases and J 7 bases; bases outside gene matches: 7.

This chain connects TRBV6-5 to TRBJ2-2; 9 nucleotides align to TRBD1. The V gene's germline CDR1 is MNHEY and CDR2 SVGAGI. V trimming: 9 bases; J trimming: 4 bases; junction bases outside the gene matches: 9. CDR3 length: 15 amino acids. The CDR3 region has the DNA TGTGCCAGTTACAGGGGGCTACCCTTCACCGGGGAGCTGTTTTTT. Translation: CASYRGLPFTGELFF.

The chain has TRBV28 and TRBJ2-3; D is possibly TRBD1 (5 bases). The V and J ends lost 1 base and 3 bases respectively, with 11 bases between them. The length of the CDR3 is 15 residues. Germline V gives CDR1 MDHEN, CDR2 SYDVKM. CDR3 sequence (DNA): TGTGCCAGCAGTTTATTAGGGGCGCATACAGATACGCAGTATTTT. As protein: CASSLLGAHTDTQYF.

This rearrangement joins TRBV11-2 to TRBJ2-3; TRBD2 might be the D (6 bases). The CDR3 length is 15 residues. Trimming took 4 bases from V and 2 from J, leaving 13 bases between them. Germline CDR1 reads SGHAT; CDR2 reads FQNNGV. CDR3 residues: CASSYGSGDTDTQYF. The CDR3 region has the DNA TGTGCCAGCAGCTATGGTAGCGGAGACACAGATACGCAGTATTTT.

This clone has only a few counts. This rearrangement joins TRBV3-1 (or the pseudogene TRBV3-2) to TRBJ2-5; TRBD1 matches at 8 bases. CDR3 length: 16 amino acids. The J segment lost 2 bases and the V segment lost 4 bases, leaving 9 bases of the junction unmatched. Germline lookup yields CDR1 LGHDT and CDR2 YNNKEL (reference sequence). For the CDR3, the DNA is TGTGCCAGCAGCCCACAGGACAGGGAAAAACAAGAGACCCAGTACTTC. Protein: CASSPQDREKQETQYF.

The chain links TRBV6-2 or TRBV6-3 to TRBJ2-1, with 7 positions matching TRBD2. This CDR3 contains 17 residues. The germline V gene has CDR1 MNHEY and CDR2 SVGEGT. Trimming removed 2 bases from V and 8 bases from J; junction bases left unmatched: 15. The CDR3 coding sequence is TGTGCCAGCAGTTACGGGTTGGGAGGGCCTAAGCGTCATGAGCAGTTCTTC. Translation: CASSYGLGGPKRHEQFF.

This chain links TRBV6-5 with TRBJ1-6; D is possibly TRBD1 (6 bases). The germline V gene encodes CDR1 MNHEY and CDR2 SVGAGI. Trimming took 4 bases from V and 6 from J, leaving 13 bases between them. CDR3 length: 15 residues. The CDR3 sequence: CASSSTTGSNSPLHF. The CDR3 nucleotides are TGTGCCAGCAGTTCGACGACAGGATCTAATTCACCCCTCCACTTT.

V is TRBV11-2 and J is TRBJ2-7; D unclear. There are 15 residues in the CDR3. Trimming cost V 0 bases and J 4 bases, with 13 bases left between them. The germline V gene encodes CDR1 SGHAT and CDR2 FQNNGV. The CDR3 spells CASSLDLGTWYEQYF. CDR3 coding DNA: TGTGCCAGCAGCTTAGATCTGGGCACTTGGTACGAGCAGTACTTC.

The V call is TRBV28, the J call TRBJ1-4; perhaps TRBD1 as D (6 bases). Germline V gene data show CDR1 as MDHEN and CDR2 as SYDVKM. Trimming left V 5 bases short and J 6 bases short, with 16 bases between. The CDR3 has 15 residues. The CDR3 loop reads CASSKAGGRDEKLFF. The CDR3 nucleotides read TGTGCCAGCAGTAAGGCCGGGGGGCGAGATGAAAAACTGTTTTTT.

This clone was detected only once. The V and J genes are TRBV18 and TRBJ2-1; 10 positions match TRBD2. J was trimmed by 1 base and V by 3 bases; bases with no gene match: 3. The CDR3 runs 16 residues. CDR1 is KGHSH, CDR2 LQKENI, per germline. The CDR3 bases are TGTGCCAGCTCACCTACTAGCGGGGCGTCCTACAATGAGCAGTTCTTC. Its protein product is CASSPTSGASYNEQFF.

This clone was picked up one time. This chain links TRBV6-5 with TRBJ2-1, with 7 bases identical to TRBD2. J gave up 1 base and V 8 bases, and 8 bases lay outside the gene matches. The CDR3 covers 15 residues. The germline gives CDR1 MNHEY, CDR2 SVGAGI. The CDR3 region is CASSLTSLSYNEQFF. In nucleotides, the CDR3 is TGTGCCAGCTCCTTGACTAGCCTTTCCTACAATGAGCAGTTCTTC.

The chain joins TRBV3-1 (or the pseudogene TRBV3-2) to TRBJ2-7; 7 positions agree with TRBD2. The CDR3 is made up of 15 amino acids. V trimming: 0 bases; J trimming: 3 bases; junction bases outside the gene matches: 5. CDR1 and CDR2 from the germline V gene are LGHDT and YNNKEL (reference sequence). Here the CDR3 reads CASSQDAWGGYEQYF. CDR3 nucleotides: TGTGCCAGCAGCCAAGATGCATGGGGGGGCTACGAGCAGTACTTC.